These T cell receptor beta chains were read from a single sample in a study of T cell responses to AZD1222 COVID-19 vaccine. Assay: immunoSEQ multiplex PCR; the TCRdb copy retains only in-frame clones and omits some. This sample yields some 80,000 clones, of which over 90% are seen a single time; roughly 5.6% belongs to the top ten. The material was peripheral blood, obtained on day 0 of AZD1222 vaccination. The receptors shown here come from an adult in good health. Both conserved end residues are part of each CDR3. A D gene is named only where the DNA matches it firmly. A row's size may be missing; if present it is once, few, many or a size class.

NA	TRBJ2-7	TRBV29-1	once	TGCAGCGTTGAAGGGGAAACACCCTACGAGCAGTACTTC	CSVEGETPYEQYF
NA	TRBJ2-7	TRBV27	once	TGTGCCAGCAGTTTGTTCAGGACCTACGAGCAGTACTTC	CASSLFRTYEQYF
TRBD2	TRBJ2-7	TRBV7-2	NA	TGTGCCAGCAGCAGAGAGGGGAGTGCACTAGCGGGGTCCTACGAGCAGTACTTC	CASSREGSALAGSYEQYF
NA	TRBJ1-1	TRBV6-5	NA	TGTGCCAGCAGTTACTCGGTGGCGATTACTGAAGCTTTCTTT	CASSYSVAITEAFF
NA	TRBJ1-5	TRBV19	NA	TGTGCCAGTCGGGGGTCGAGCAATCAGCCCCAGCATTTT	CASRGSSNQPQHF
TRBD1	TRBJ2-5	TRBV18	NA	TGTGCCAGCTCACCTGGACAGGGCAGAGAGACCCAGTACTTC	CASSPGQGRETQYF
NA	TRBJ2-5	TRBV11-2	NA	TGTGCCAGCAGCTTATTTCTGGCCCAACAAGAGACCCAGTACTTC	CASSLFLAQQETQYF
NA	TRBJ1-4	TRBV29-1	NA	TGCAGCGTTGTGGGACCGAATGAAAAACTGTTTTTT	CSVVGPNEKLFF
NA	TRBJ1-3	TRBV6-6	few	TGTGCCAGCACCCCTCAGGGCCCCGGGACGGGAAACACCATATATTTT	CASTPQGPGTGNTIYF
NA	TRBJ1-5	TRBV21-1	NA	TGTGCCAGCAGCAAAGGGGACACACAGCATCAGCCCCAGCATTTT	CASSKGDTQHQPQHF
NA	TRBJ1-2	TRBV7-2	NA	TGTGCCAGCAGCTCCGATGGACAGATCTATGGCTACACCTTC	CASSSDGQIYGYTF
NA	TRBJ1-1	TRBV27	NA	TGTGCCAGCAGTTTATGGGGCGGAGACACTGAAGCTTTCTTT	CASSLWGGDTEAFF
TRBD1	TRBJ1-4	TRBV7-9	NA	TGTGCCAGCAGCTCTACGACAGGGTCCGGTGAAAAACTGTTTTTT	CASSSTTGSGEKLFF
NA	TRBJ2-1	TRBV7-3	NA	TGTGCCAGCAGCTTGGGCAGGGGCTACTCCTACAATGAGCAGTTCTTC	CASSLGRGYSYNEQFF
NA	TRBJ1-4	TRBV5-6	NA	TGTGCCAGCAGCCCTACGAGGGGGAGAGCTAATGAAAAACTGTTTTTT	CASSPTRGRANEKLFF
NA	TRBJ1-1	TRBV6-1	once	TGTGCCAGCAGTGAAGAGGGGGTAGCTTTCTTT	CASSEEGVAFF